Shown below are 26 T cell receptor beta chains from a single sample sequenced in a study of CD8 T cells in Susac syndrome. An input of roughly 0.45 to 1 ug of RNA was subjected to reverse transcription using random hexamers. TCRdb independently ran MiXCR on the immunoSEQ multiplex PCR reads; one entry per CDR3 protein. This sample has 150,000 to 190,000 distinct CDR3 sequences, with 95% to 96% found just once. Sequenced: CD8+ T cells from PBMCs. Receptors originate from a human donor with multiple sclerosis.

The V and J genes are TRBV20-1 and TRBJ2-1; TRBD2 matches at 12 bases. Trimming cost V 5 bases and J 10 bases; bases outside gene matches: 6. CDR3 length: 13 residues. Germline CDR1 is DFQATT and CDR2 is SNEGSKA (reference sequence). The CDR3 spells CSAETSGGPEQFF. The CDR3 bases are TGCAGTGCTGAGACTAGCGGGGGACCGGAGCAGTTCTTC.

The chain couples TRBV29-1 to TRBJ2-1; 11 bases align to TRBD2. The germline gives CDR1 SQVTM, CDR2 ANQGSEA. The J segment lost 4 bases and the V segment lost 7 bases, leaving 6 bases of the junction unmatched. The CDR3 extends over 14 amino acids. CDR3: CSAMGLAAYNEQFF. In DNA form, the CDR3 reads TGCAGCGCAATGGGACTAGCGGCTTACAATGAGCAGTTCTTC.

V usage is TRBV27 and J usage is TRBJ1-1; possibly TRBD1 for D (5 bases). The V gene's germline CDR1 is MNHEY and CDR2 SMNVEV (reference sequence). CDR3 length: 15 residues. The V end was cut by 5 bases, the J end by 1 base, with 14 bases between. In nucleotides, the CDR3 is TGTGCCAGCAGTACTAGGGACGTACGGAACACTGAAGCTTTCTTT. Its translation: CASSTRDVRNTEAFF.

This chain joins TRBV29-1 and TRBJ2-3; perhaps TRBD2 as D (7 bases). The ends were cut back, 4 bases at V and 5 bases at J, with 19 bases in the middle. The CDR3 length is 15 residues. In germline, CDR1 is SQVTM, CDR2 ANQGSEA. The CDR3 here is CSVVREGGLGDTQYF. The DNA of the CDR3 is TGCAGCGTTGTAAGGGAGGGGGGCCTCGGAGATACGCAGTATTTT.

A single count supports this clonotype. The CDR3 sequence: CASSGSGVDTQYF. As DNA, the CDR3 is TGTGCCAGCAGCGGATCAGGGGTGGATACGCAGTATTTT. This sequence joins TRBV7-9 and TRBJ2-3; tentative D call: TRBD1 (6 bases). This CDR3 region has 13 residues. Germline V lookup: CDR1 SEHNR, CDR2 FQNEAQ (reference sequence). V gave up 5 bases and J gave up 6 bases, with 12 bases separating them.

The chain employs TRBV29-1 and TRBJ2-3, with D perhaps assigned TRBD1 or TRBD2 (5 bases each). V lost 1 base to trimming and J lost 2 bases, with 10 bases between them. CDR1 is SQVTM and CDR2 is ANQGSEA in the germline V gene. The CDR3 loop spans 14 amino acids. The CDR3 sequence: CSVEGRDHTDTQYF. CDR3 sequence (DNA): TGCAGCGTTGAAGGCAGGGACCACACAGATACGCAGTATTTT.

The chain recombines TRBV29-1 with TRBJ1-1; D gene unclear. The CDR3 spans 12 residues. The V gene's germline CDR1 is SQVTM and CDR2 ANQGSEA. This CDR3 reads CSAREGNTEAFF. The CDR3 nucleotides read TGCAGTGCCCGAGAAGGGAACACTGAAGCTTTCTTT.

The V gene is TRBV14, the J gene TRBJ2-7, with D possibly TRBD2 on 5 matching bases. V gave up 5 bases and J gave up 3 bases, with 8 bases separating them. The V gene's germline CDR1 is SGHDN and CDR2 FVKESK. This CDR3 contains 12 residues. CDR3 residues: CASSGLDYEQYF. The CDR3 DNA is TGTGCCAGCAGCGGACTTGACTACGAGCAGTACTTC.

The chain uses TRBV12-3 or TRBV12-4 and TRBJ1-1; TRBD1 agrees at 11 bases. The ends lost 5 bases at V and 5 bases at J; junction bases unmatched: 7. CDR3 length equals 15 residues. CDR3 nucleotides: TGTGCCAGCAGTGATATGGGACAGGGGGATACTGAAGCTTTCTTT. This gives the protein CASSDMGQGDTEAFF.

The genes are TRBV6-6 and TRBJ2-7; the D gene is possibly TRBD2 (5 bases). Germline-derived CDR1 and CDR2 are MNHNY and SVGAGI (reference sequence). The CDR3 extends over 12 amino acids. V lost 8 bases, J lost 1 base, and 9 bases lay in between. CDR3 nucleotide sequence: TGTGCCAGCCTCGACTATTCCTACGAGCAGTACTTC. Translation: CASLDYSYEQYF.

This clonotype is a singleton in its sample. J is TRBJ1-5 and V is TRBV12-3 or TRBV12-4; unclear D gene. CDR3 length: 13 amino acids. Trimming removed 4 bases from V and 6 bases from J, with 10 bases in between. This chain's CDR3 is CASSSALLQPQHF. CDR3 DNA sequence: TGTGCCAGCAGTTCCGCCCTACTTCAGCCCCAGCATTTT.

The CDR3 region is CSVDNITTEAFF. For the CDR3, the DNA is TGCAGCGTTGATAACATAACGACTGAAGCTTTCTTT. The chain carries TRBV29-1 and TRBJ1-1; D gene ambiguous. The length of the CDR3 is 12 residues. The V and J ends lost 3 bases and 5 bases respectively, with 10 bases between them. Per germline, CDR1 SQVTM and CDR2 ANQGSEA.

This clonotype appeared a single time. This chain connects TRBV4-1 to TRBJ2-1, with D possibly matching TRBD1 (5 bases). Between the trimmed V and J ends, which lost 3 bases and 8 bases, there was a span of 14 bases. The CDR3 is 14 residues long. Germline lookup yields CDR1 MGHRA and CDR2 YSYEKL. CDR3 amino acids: CASSQEPMGHEQFF. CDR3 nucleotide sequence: TGCGCCAGCAGCCAGGAACCTATGGGGCATGAGCAGTTCTTC.

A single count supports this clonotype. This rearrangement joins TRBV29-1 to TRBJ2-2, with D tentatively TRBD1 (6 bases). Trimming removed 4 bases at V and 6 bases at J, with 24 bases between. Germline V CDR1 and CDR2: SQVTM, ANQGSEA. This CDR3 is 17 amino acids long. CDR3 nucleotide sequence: TGCAGCGTTGGAGGGGTCCGGTTCCCTGAGGGGGCCGGGGAGCTGTTTTTT. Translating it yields CSVGGVRFPEGAGELFF.

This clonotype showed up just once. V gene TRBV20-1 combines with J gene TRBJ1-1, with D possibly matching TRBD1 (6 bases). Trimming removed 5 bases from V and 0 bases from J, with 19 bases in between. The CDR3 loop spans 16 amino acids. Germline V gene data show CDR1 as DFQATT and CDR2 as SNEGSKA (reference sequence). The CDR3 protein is CSASQRLDRLNTEAFF. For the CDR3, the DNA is TGCAGTGCTTCTCAACGACTAGACAGGTTGAACACTGAAGCTTTCTTT.

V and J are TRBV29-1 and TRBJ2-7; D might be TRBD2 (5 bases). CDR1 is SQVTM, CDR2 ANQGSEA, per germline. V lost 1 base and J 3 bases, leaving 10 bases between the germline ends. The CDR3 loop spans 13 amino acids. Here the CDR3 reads CSVEGPGDYEQYF. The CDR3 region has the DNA TGCAGCGTTGAAGGGCCCGGGGACTACGAGCAGTACTTC.

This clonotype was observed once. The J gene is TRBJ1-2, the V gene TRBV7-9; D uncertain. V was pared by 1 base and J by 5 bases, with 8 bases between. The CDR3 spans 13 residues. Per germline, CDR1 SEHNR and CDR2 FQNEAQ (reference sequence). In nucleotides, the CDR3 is TGTGCCAGCAGCTTAGGTACAGAGTATGGCTACACCTTC. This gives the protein CASSLGTEYGYTF. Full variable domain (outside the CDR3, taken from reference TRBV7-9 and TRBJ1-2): DTGVSQNPRHKITKRGQNVTFRCDPISEHNRLYWYRQTLGQGPEFLTYFQNEAQLEKSRLLSDRFSAERPKGSFSTLEIQRTEQGDSAMYLCASSLGTEYGYTFGSGTRLTVV.

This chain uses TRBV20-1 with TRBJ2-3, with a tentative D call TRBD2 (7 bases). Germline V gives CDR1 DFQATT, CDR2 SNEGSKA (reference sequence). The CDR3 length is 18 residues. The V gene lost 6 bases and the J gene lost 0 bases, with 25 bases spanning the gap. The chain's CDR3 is CSAHGVPGRGHSTDTQYF. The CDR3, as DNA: TGCAGTGCCCACGGGGTGCCTGGGCGGGGGCATAGCACAGATACGCAGTATTTT.

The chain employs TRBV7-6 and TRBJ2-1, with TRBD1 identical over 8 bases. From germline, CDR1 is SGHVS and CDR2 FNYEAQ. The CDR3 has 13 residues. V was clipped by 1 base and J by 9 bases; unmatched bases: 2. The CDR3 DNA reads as TGTGCCAGCAGCTTAGGGACAGGGATTGAGCAGTTCTTC. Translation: CASSLGTGIEQFF.

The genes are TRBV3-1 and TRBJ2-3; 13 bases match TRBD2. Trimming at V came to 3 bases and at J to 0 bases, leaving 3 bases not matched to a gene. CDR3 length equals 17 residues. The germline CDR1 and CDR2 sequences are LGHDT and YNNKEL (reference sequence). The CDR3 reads CASSQGTSGASTDTQYF. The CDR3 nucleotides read TGTGCCAGCAGCCAGGGGACTAGCGGGGCTAGCACAGATACGCAGTATTTT.

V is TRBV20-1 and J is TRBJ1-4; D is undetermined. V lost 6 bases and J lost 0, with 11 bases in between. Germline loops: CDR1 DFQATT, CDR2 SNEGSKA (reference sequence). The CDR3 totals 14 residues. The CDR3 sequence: CSARAVATNEKLFF. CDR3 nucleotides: TGCAGTGCACGGGCGGTTGCAACTAATGAAAAACTGTTTTTT.

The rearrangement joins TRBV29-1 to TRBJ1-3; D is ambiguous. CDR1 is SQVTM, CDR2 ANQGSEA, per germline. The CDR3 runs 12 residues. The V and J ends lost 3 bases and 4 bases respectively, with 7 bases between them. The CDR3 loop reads CSVEVLGNTIYF. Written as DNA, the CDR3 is TGCAGCGTTGAGGTCCTCGGAAACACCATATATTTT.

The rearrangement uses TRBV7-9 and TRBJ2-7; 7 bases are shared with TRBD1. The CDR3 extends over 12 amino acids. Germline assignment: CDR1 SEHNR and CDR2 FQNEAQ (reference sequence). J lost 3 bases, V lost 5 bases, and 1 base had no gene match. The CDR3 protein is CASSAGGYEQYV. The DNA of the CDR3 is TGTGCCAGCAGCGCAGGGGGCTACGAGCAGTACGTC.

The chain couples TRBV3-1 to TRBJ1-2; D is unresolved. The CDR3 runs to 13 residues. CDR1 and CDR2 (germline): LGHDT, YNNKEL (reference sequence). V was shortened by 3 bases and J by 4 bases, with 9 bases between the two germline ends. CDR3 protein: CASSQGGFYGYTF. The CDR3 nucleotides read TGTGCCAGCAGCCAGGGCGGATTCTATGGCTACACCTTC.

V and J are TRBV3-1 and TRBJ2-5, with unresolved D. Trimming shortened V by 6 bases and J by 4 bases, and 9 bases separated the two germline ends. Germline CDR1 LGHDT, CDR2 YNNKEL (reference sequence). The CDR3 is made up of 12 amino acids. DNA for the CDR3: TGTGCCAGCAGACCAAGTGCAGAGACCCAGTACTTC. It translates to CASRPSAETQYF.

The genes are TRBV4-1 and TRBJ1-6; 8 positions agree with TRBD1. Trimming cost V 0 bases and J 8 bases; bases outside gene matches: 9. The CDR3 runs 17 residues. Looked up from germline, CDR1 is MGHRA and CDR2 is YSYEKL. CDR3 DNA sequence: TGCGCCAGCAGCCAAGATTGGAGGGACAGGATATATTCACCCCTCCACTTT. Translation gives CASSQDWRDRIYSPLHF.